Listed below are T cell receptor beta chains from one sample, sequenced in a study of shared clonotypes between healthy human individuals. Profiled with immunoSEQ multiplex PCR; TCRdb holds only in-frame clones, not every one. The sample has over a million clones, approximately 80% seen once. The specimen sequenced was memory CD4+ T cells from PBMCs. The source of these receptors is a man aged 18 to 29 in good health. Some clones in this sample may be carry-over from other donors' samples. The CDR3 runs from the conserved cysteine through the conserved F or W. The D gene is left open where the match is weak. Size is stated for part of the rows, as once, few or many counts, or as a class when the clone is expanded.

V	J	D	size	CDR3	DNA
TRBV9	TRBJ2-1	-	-	CASSAGPGTHNEQFF	TGTGCCAGCAGCGCGGGCCCTGGGACACACAATGAGCAGTTCTTC
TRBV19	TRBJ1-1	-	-	CASSIVNSKNTEAFF	TGTGCCAGTAGTATAGTAAATAGTAAAAACACTGAAGCTTTCTTT
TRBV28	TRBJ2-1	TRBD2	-	CASSPLGLALHEQFF	TGTGCCAGCAGCCCACTGGGACTAGCGTTGCATGAGCAGTTCTTC
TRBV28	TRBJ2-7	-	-	CASSFLSYYYEQYF	TGTGCCAGCAGTTTTTTATCCTACTACTACGAGCAGTACTTC
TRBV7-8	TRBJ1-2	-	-	CASSLERYYGYTF	TGTGCCAGCAGCTTAGAACGGTACTATGGCTACACCTTC
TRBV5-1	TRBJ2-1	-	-	CASSGFLAGYYNEQFF	TGCGCCAGCAGCGGGTTCCTGGCGGGGTACTACAATGAGCAGTTCTTC
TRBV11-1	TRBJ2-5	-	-	CASSAQRTEQETQYF	TGTGCCAGCAGCGCACAGAGGACAGAACAAGAGACCCAGTACTTC
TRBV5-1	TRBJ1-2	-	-	CASSPDVGGYGYTF	TGCGCCAGCAGCCCTGATGTGGGGGGCTATGGCTACACCTTC
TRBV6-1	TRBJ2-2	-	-	CASRQGTGELFF	TGTGCCAGCAGACAAGGGACCGGGGAGCTGTTTTTT
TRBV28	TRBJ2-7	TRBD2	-	CASSFGGGSYEQYF	TGTGCCAGCAGTTTCGGGGGGGGCTCCTACGAGCAGTACTTC
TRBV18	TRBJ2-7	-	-	CASSPGAYEQYF	TGTGCCAGCTCACCAGGGGCCTACGAGCAGTACTTC
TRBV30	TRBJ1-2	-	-	CAWSEDITYGYTF	TGTGCCTGGAGTGAGGACATAACGTATGGCTACACCTTC
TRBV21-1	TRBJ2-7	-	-	CASSCGRNYEQYF	TGTGCCAGCAGCTGTGGCAGGAATTACGAGCAGTACTTC
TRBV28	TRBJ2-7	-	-	CASNPGQTYEQYF	TGTGCCAGCAATCCGGGACAAACCTACGAGCAGTACTTC
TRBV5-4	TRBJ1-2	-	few	CASSTTGSGGYTF	TGTGCCAGCAGCACGACAGGATCAGGTGGCTACACCTTC
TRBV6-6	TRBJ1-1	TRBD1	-	CASSYFSGQVYFF	TGTGCCAGCAGTTACTTTTCCGGACAGGTCTATTTCTTT
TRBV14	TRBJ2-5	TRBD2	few	CASSQLAGVGETQYF	TGTGCCAGCAGCCAACTAGCGGGAGTTGGAGAGACCCAGTACTTC
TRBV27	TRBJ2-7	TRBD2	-	CASRRLAGGPTTYEQYF	TGTGCCAGCAGAAGACTAGCGGGAGGCCCTACTACCTACGAGCAGTACTTC
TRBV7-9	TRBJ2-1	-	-	CASSLVVSYVTYNEQFF	TGTGCCAGCAGCTTAGTCGTCTCCTATGTTACCTACAATGAGCAGTTCTTC
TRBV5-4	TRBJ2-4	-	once	CASSSFTGTLGNIQYF	TGTGCCAGCAGCTCCTTCACCGGGACTCTCGGAAACATTCAGTACTTC
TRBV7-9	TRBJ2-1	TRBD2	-	CASSFSTSGALDEQFF	TGTGCCAGCAGCTTTTCGACTAGCGGGGCCTTGGATGAGCAGTTCTTC
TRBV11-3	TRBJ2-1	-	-	CASSSGSPSYNEQFF	TGTGCCAGCAGCTCGGGCAGCCCCTCCTACAATGAGCAGTTCTTC
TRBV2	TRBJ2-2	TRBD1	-	CASSEERDSTLRELFF	TGTGCCAGCAGTGAGGAGAGGGACAGTACCTTGCGGGAGCTGTTTTTT
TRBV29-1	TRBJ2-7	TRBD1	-	CSVEAWGAGGQAGYEQYF	TGCAGCGTTGAAGCATGGGGGGCCGGGGGACAGGCCGGATACGAGCAGTACTTC